A selection of T cell receptor beta chains follows, all from one sample in a study of early T cells in non-severe SARS-CoV-2 infection. In TCRdb, the 5' RACE reads were re-called with MiXCR into one record per CDR3 protein. This sample has 20,000 to 25,000 distinct CDR3 sequences, with approximately 5.1% found just once. Sequencing input: whole blood. The receptors originated from an adult who was a healthcare worker with PCR-confirmed SARS-CoV-2 infection or an uninfected control (not recorded which). Each CDR3 is given with its conserved first and last residue. D genes are given only for firm matches. A clone size is listed for some rows: how often the clone was seen (once, few, many), or a class if it is expanded.

d_gene	j_gene	abundance	v_gene	CDR3nt	CDR3aa
-	TRBJ1-2	many	TRBV6-5	TGTGCCAGCAGTTCCCAGGGTGGGGGTTCTTATGGCTACACCTTC	CASSSQGGGSYGYTF
-	TRBJ2-3	few	TRBV7-9	TGTGCCAGCAGCCCCCCGGGGGTCAGCACAGATACGCAGTATTTT	CASSPPGVSTDTQYF
TRBD2	TRBJ2-7	-	TRBV7-9	TGTGCCAGCAGCCAGCGGGGGGAAACTTACGAGCAGTACTTC	CASSQRGETYEQYF
-	TRBJ2-2	-	TRBV29-1	TGCAGCGTTGGACAAACGAACACCGGGGAGCTGTTTTTT	CSVGQTNTGELFF
-	TRBJ2-1	many	TRBV27	TGTGCCAGCATGACCCTCGTGGGGCCGAGGCCCTACAATGAGCAGTTCTTC	CASMTLVGPRPYNEQFF
-	TRBJ1-2	many	TRBV6-5	TGTGCCAGCAGAACCCGCATGGTCGGCTACACCTTC	CASRTRMVGYTF
-	TRBJ2-7	many	TRBV5-1	TGCGCCAGCAGCTTGGCGGCAGGCTCCGAGTACGAGCAGTACTTC	CASSLAAGSEYEQYF
TRBD1	TRBJ2-1	many	TRBV11-3	TGTGCCAGCAGCGATGGACAGGGGGCAGGTGAGCAGTTCTTC	CASSDGQGAGEQFF
-	TRBJ2-5	many	TRBV5-5	TGTGCCAGCAGCTTGGAGTCGGTCGAGACCCAGTACTTC	CASSLESVETQYF
TRBD2	TRBJ2-2	few	TRBV6-5	TGTGCCAGCTCTCCTCTAGCGGGGGGATCAAACACCGGGGAGCTGTTTTTT	CASSPLAGGSNTGELFF
-	TRBJ2-3	-	TRBV7-3	TGTGCCAGCAGGCTAGGGGTCCTGGAGGCAGATACGCAGTATTTT	CASRLGVLEADTQYF
-	TRBJ1-2	-	TRBV2	TGTGCCAGCAGTGAATTGTCCTATGGCTACACCTTC	CASSELSYGYTF
-	TRBJ2-7	few	TRBV7-2	TGTGCCAGCAGCTTAGCGGCCGAGCAGTACTTC	CASSLAAEQYF
-	TRBJ2-2	-	TRBV7-9	TGTGCCAGCAGCTTTCAACAGGGCCCCGGGGAGCTGTTTTTT	CASSFQQGPGELFF
-	TRBJ2-2	few	TRBV7-2	TGTGCCAGCAGCTTAGACTGGAGCAACACCGGGGAGCTGTTTTTT	CASSLDWSNTGELFF
TRBD1	TRBJ1-6	many	TRBV27	TGTGCCAGCAGTCCGTGGGACAGGGATAATTCACCCCTCCACTTT	CASSPWDRDNSPLHF
-	TRBJ1-3	-	TRBV3-1	TGTGCCAGCAGCCAACAGCGGGGAAACACCATATATTTT	CASSQQRGNTIYF
TRBD1	TRBJ2-3	-	TRBV2	TGTGCCAGCAGGGAAGGGACAGGGGCATGGGAGGATACGCAGTATTTT	CASREGTGAWEDTQYF
TRBD1	TRBJ1-1	few	TRBV29-1	TGCAGCGTTGAAGAACAAGGGACAGGGACCACTGAAGCTTTCTTT	CSVEEQGTGTTEAFF
TRBD1	TRBJ1-2	few	TRBV6-5	TGTGCCAGCAGTTGGGACAGGGGTGACTATGGCTACACCTTC	CASSWDRGDYGYTF
-	TRBJ2-3	few	TRBV7-8	TGTGCCAGCAGCTTAGCAAGTGTCACAGATACGCAGTATTTT	CASSLASVTDTQYF
-	TRBJ2-4	many	TRBV7-3	TGTGCCAGCAGCCCTGGGGCGGGGCTGGAATACATTCAGTACTTC	CASSPGAGLEYIQYF
-	TRBJ2-5	many	TRBV12-3/TRBV12-4	TGTGCCAGCAGCCTCGTCAGGGAACAGACCCAGTACTTC	CASSLVREQTQYF
-	TRBJ2-6	many	TRBV7-8	TGTGCCAGCAGCTTCGCTCCGGGCCGTGGAAGCTCTGGGGCCAACGTCCTGACTTTC	CASSFAPGRGSSGANVLTF
-	TRBJ1-6	-	TRBV7-9	TGTGCCAGCAGCTCCCGGACAGTTAATAATTCACCCCTCCACTTT	CASSSRTVNNSPLHF
-	TRBJ2-5	few	TRBV7-2	TGTGCCAGCAGCCCCAGGGGCCAAGAGACCCAGTACTTC	CASSPRGQETQYF
-	TRBJ2-7	many	TRBV5-4	TGTGCCAGCAGCGGAGGTCCTCGGGCAGCGACCTACGAGCAGTACTTC	CASSGGPRAATYEQYF
TRBD2	TRBJ2-5	many	TRBV30	TGTGCCTGGAGTGTCAGTAGCGGGGACTGGGAGACCCAGTACTTC	CAWSVSSGDWETQYF
-	TRBJ1-3	many	TRBV12-3/TRBV12-4	TGTGCCAGCAGGTCGAGGGACACCATATATTTT	CASRSRDTIYF
-	TRBJ1-1	many	TRBV6-5	TGTGCCAGCAGTAATGGGGCTAACACTGAAGCTTTCTTT	CASSNGANTEAFF
-	TRBJ2-5	many	TRBV27	TGTGCCAGCAGTTTATCGGGACCAAAAGAGACCCAGTACTTC	CASSLSGPKETQYF
-	TRBJ1-1	-	TRBV3-2	TGTGCCAGCAGCCAAGTTGTCGGAGCCGGGGGAGCTTTCTTT	CASSQVVGAGGAFF
TRBD1	TRBJ1-2	many	TRBV6-1	TGTGCCAGCAGGACTAGTAGGGGGCCTAACTATGGCTACACCTTC	CASRTSRGPNYGYTF
-	TRBJ1-2	many	TRBV20-1	TGCAGTGCTAGAGATCAGTGGATGGGTTATGGCTACACCTTC	CSARDQWMGYGYTF
-	TRBJ1-1	many	TRBV6-5	TGTGCCAGCAGTTCACAGGATTACTACACTGAAGCTTTCTTT	CASSSQDYYTEAFF
TRBD1	TRBJ1-1	many	TRBV30	TGTGCCTGGAGTAGGATGGGACAGTTGAACACTGAAGCTTTCTTT	CAWSRMGQLNTEAFF
-	TRBJ1-1	many	TRBV30	TGTGCCTGGAAGGGGCAGGGGCGGGGGACGCGAGCTTTCTTT	CAWKGQGRGTRAFF
-	TRBJ1-1	many	TRBV6-6	TGTGCCAGCAGCCAACTGAGGGTGAACACTGAAGTTTTCTTT	CASSQLRVNTEVFF
-	TRBJ1-1	many	TRBV5-1	TGCGCCAGCAGCTTGGGGGCCCAGGGGAGGGTCACTGAAGCTTTCTTT	CASSLGAQGRVTEAFF
-	TRBJ1-6	many	TRBV6-4	TGTGCCAGCGGGTCGGAGCGGAACTATAATTCACCCCTCCACTTT	CASGSERNYNSPLHF
TRBD2	TRBJ2-2	many	TRBV5-4	TGTGCCAGCAGCCTGGCGCGAGGACGGCGGGGGGATTCCACCGGGGAGCTGTTTTTT	CASSLARGRRGDSTGELFF
-	TRBJ2-3	many	TRBV6-5	TGTGCCAGCAGTATAGGGCGGGTTAGCACAGATACGCAGTATTTT	CASSIGRVSTDTQYF
-	TRBJ1-1	few	TRBV28	TGTGCCAGCAGTGCCCACGGGGGGGGTCGGACTGAAGCTTTCTTT	CASSAHGGGRTEAFF
TRBD2	TRBJ2-7	many	TRBV7-6	TGTGCCAGCAGGCCGGGGGGGACCTACGAGCAGTACTTC	CASRPGGTYEQYF
-	TRBJ1-4	-	TRBV5-6	TGTGCCAGCAGCTCCCTGGGGAGGGATGAAAAACTGTTTTTT	CASSSLGRDEKLFF
-	TRBJ1-1	many	TRBV9	TGTGCCAGCAGCGGGACGGAGAACACTGAAGCTTTCTTT	CASSGTENTEAFF